Reported below is one TCR beta chain. A few counts support this clone. There is no known antigen for this receptor. One base away there is no much larger clone; base qualities are not given. Genomic DNA was extracted from sorted cells for sequencing of the TCRbeta CDR3 region. TCRbeta CDR3 regions were sequenced using the immunoSEQ Assay. What TCRdb holds here is the immuneACCESS table cut down to in-frame rearrangements. Part of the clones is not present; checked against another copy, under half of the missing clones reflect an unresolved V gene, and the others are unexplained. This sample lists tens of thousands of clones; roughly 90% were detected once. More than 6.5% of the sample is in the top ten clones. This sample stems from a study of OX40 agonist ivuxolimab in advanced cancers. In terms of the full investigation: Ivuxolimab, which targeted the costimulatory receptor OX40 (CD134), was an agonistic, fully human IgG2 monoclonal antibody. Partial responses occurred in three dose-escalation patients: two with cutaneous melanoma and one with hepatocellular carcinoma. The point of sequencing TCRbeta in the periphery was to test whether ivuxolimab changed TCR sequence diversity and drove clonal T-cell expansion. Patients were allowed to have had prior anti-PD-1, anti-PD-L1 or anti-CTLA-4 therapy, and 40% of the dose-escalation patients had been treated with checkpoint inhibitors. The paper covers the monotherapy dose-escalation part of the phase I ivuxolimab trial, which included N = 52 patients. Of the approximately 54 dose-escalation patients, hepatocellular carcinoma was present in around 20, melanoma in around 15, renal cell carcinoma in 9 and head and neck cancer in 9. Intravenous ivuxolimab was administered to patients every 2 weeks at six dose levels: 0.01, 0.1, 0.3, 1.5, 3 and 10 mg/kg. A male proportion of roughly 80% and a mean age of roughly 55 years, ranging from about 23 to 90, were recorded for the dose-escalation cohort.

Broad study findings and their caveats: Partial responders in the 0.1-3.0 mg/kg groups had among the lowest normalized peripheral clonal expansion, especially among CD8+ T cells. After ivuxolimab, CD8+ T cells had more expanded clones than CD4+ T cells on average. At doses of 0.1 to 3.0 mg/kg, clonal expansion of both CD4+ and CD8+ T cells in blood was seen between baseline and week 6. The antigen specificity of the clonally expanded peripheral T cells was not determined. Low levels of normalized T-cell clonal expansion were also seen in some patients who did not respond.

The germline V gene provides CDR1 SGHDT and CDR2 YYEEEE. Unmatched junction bases come to 0, with V trimmed by 0 bases and J by 11 bases. Inclusive of the bounding cysteine and phenylalanine, the CDR3 is 11 residues long. Only the CDR3 region is kept as DNA, spanning 33 bases read in frame from base 1. The trial excluded patients who had a history of autoimmune disease or who were on systemic immunosuppression. Peripheral blood for TCR sequencing was collected from all dose cohorts at baseline, on cycle 4 day 1, and on cycle 7 day 1. Samples came from an open-label, multicenter, first-in-human phase I dose-escalation trial of ivuxolimab. Adults with locally advanced or metastatic head and neck squamous cell, hepatocellular, melanoma or renal cell carcinoma were enrolled in the trial. Before TCR sequencing, CD4+ T cells and CD8+ T cells from peripheral blood were sorted into separate populations.

This material consisted of CD4+ or CD8+ T cells sorted from blood, taken in a trial of the OX40 agonist ivuxolimab. The TCR was taken from an adult with an advanced solid tumor such as melanoma, head and neck, liver or kidney cancer. The rearranged segments are TRBV5-6 and TRBJ2-7; 9 middle bases align to TRBD2. This receptor carries the CDR3 CASSLGGREYF. The nucleotides are TGTGCCAGCAGCTTGGGCGGGAGGGAGTACTTC.